The 2 T cell receptor beta chains below were found in one sample sequenced in a study of T-cell memory formation after mild COVID-19. One entry per CDR3 protein results from TCRdb running MiXCR on the 5' RACE reads. The table lists 390,000 or so distinct CDR3 sequences, about 17% of them singletons. Sequences were obtained from PBMCs or a T cell subset sorted from them (not recorded which). The receptors originated from a man aged 18 to 29 who had mild COVID-19 (a few samples of this study predate the infection). Cell type and time point are not known.

The chain recombines TRBV4-2 with TRBJ2-5, with D unresolved. The CDR3 loop spans 13 amino acids. Germline CDR1 is LGHNA and CDR2 is YNFKEQ. The V end was cut by 0 bases, the J end by 4 bases, with 6 bases between. The CDR3 region is CASSQDHGETQYF. CDR3 in DNA: TGTGCCAGCAGCCAAGATCACGGAGAGACCCAGTACTTC.

This clonotype was seen a handful of times. This rearrangement joins TRBV6-1 to TRBJ1-5, with D possibly matching TRBD1 (5 bases). This CDR3 is built from 14 residues. Germline V gene sequence: CDR1 MNHNS, CDR2 SASEGT. Trimming took 3 bases from V and 3 from J, leaving 9 bases between them. The CDR3 DNA sequence: TGTGCCAGCAGTGAGCAGGGCCTCAATCAGCCCCAGCATTTT. Translation: CASSEQGLNQPQHF.